One and the same sample provided the 15 T cell receptor beta chains below, sequenced in a study of blood T cell repertoires in COVID-19. Repertoires were generated with immunoSEQ multiplex PCR, while TCRdb's copy carries only in-frame clones and drops some. The table includes around 250,000 clones, about nine tenths detected once. The source material was PBMCs or T cells enriched from blood (not recorded which). The receptor source for this set is a man between 18 and 35 years old who had recovered from COVID-19.

The chain carries TRBV4-1 and TRBJ2-7; a weak D match, TRBD1 (6 bases). Between the trimmed V and J ends, which lost 1 base and 2 bases, there was a span of 6 bases. The germline V gene has CDR1 MGHRA and CDR2 YSYEKL. This CDR3 has 13 amino acids. The CDR3, as DNA: TGCGCCAGCAGCCAAGGACAGGCCTACGAGCAGTACTTC. Translating it yields CASSQGQAYEQYF.

In DNA form, the CDR3 reads TGTGCCAGCAGTTTAAGGAGCAAACTAGCGGTCGGGACCCAGTACTTC. Protein: CASSLRSKLAVGTQYF. The V gene is TRBV27, the J gene TRBJ2-5; 8 bases match TRBD2. V was pared by 2 bases and J by 7 bases, with 12 bases of the junction left unmatched. Germline V gene data show CDR1 as MNHEY and CDR2 as SMNVEV (reference sequence). The length of the CDR3 is 16 residues.

The J gene is TRBJ1-6, the V gene TRBV6-5; 9 nucleotides match TRBD1. The CDR3 length is 14 residues. Germline V gives CDR1 MNHEY, CDR2 SVGAGI. V lost 6 bases and J lost 9; bases outside the gene matches: 6. This chain's CDR3 is CASRPGQGRSPLHF. In DNA form, the CDR3 reads TGTGCCAGCAGACCCGGACAGGGGCGTTCACCCCTCCACTTT.

This chain joins TRBV28 and TRBJ1-6; weak D call: TRBD1 (5 bases). Germline V gene data show CDR1 as MDHEN and CDR2 as SYDVKM. The CDR3 spans 16 residues. V lost 2 bases and J 9 bases, leaving 17 bases between the germline ends. CDR3 loop: CASSLNGAGGGSPLHF. The DNA for the CDR3 is TGTGCCAGCAGTTTAAATGGGGCAGGCGGCGGTTCACCCCTCCACTTT.

CDR3 amino acids: CASSVLSTQETQYF. The CDR3 DNA reads TGTGCCAGCAGTGTCTTATCTACCCAAGAGACCCAGTACTTC. The chain links TRBV2 to TRBJ2-5; D unclear. The germline V and J ends were trimmed by 4 bases and 1 base, with 10 bases remaining between them. Germline CDR1 and CDR2: SNHLY and FYNNEI. This CDR3 comprises 14 residues.

This clone was detected only once. The V and J genes are TRBV5-5 and TRBJ1-6, with 8 bases lining up with TRBD1. This CDR3 is 14 amino acids long. CDR1 is SGHKS and CDR2 is YYEKEE in the germline V gene (reference sequence). After removal of 3 bases from V and 6 bases from J, the junction contained 2 bases not matched to a gene. The CDR3: CASSWGQVNSPLHF. Written as DNA, the CDR3 is TGTGCCAGCAGCTGGGGACAGGTTAATTCACCCCTCCACTTT. Complete variable domain (other parts from reference TRBV5-5 and TRBJ1-6): DAGVTQSPTHLIKTRGQQVTLRCSPISGHKSVSWYQQVLGQGPQFIFQYYEKEERGRGNFPDRFSARQFPNYSSELNVNALLLGDSALYLCASSWGQVNSPLHFGNGTRLTVT.

The CDR3 DNA is TGTGCCAGCCTTCCTACCGGGACAGGGGGCTACGAGCAGTACTTC. The encoded protein is CASLPTGTGGYEQYF. The rearrangement uses TRBV6-5 and TRBJ2-7; TRBD1 matches 11 bases. The CDR3 has 15 residues. The V gene's germline CDR1 is MNHEY and CDR2 SVGAGI. The junction had 9 bases not matched to a gene; V was cut back by 8 bases and J by 3 bases.

The rearrangement uses TRBV28 and TRBJ2-5, with 7 nucleotides matching TRBD1. V lost 1 base, J lost 4 bases, and 6 bases stayed unmatched. This CDR3 contains 15 residues. Germline assignment: CDR1 MDHEN and CDR2 SYDVKM. The DNA for the CDR3 is TGTGCCAGCAGTTTATCCCAGGGGGTCGGAGAGACCCAGTACTTC. This gives the protein CASSLSQGVGETQYF. Full variable domain (outside the CDR3, taken from reference TRBV28 and TRBJ2-5): DVKVTQSSRYLVKRTGEKVFLECVQDMDHENMFWYRQDPGLGLRLIYFSYDVKMKEKGDIPEGYSVSREKKERFSLILESASTNQTSMYLCASSLSQGVGETQYFGPGTRLLVL.

This clone occurred a few times. The chain links TRBV2 to TRBJ1-4; unclear D gene. The germline gives CDR1 SNHLY, CDR2 FYNNEI. This CDR3 is 12 amino acids long. Trimming cost V 7 bases and J 4 bases, with 7 bases left between them. In DNA, the CDR3 is TGTGCCAGCACTATGAGTAATGAAAAACTGTTTTTT. Translated: CASTMSNEKLFF. Full variable domain (outside the CDR3, taken from reference TRBV2 and TRBJ1-4): EPEVTQTPSHQVTQMGQEVILRCVPISNHLYFYWYRQILGQKVEFLVSFYNNEISEKSEIFDDQFSVERPDGSNFTLKIRSTKLEDSAMYFCASTMSNEKLFFGSGTQLSVL.

The gene calls are TRBV10-3 and TRBJ1-3; possibly TRBD1 for D (6 bases). Germline V gene lookup returns CDR1 ENHRY and CDR2 SYGVKD. This CDR3 is built from 15 residues. V was shortened by 0 bases and J by 0 bases, with 6 bases between the two germline ends. This CDR3 is CAISESDSSGNTIYF. CDR3 bases: TGTGCCATCAGTGAGTCGGACAGCTCTGGAAACACCATATATTTT.

V is TRBV6-5 and J is TRBJ1-1; D gene unclear. This CDR3 is built from 15 residues. The ends were cut back, 2 bases at V and 3 bases at J, with 13 bases in the middle. CDR1 is MNHEY and CDR2 is SVGAGI in the germline V gene. The CDR3 region is CASSYALSLDTEAFF. The CDR3 DNA sequence: TGTGCCAGCAGTTACGCCCTCTCACTAGACACTGAAGCTTTCTTT.

This clone appeared a few times. This chain connects TRBV6-5 to TRBJ2-1; TRBD1 agrees at 7 bases. CDR1 is MNHEY and CDR2 is SVGAGI in the germline V gene. The CDR3 is 13 amino acids. The J segment lost 8 bases and the V segment lost 10 bases, leaving 11 bases of the junction unmatched. The CDR3 coding sequence is TGTGCCACGAGGGACAGCATGAACTATGAGCAGTTCTTC. Amino acids: CATRDSMNYEQFF.

The J gene is TRBJ2-7, the V gene TRBV11-2; TRBD1 matches 7 bases. Germline CDR1 SGHAT, CDR2 FQNNGV. V was clipped by 3 bases and J by 4 bases; unmatched bases: 6. This CDR3 spans 14 amino acids. The CDR3 region has the DNA TGTGCCAGCAGCTTTGTAACAGGGGAGTACGAGCAGTACTTC. It yields the protein CASSFVTGEYEQYF.

This clone has just a few counts. V and J are TRBV18 and TRBJ2-7, with 14 bases lining up with TRBD2. This CDR3 has 20 residues. J gave up 3 bases and V 2 bases, and 15 bases lay outside the gene matches. The germline V gene has CDR1 KGHSH and CDR2 LQKENI. The CDR3 region has the DNA TGTGCCAGCTCACCAGAACTCGGGACTAGCGGGAGAACACCCCTCTACGAGCAGTACTTC. It encodes CASSPELGTSGRTPLYEQYF.

This chain connects TRBV11-2 to TRBJ2-1, with 8 bases matching TRBD1. From germline, CDR1 is SGHAT and CDR2 FQNNGV. The CDR3 loop spans 17 amino acids. J gave up 0 bases and V 5 bases, and 9 bases lay outside the gene matches. CDR3 DNA sequence: TGTGCCAGCAGCCTTGAATTCAGGGGGCTCTCCTACAATGAGCAGTTCTTC. This encodes CASSLEFRGLSYNEQFF.